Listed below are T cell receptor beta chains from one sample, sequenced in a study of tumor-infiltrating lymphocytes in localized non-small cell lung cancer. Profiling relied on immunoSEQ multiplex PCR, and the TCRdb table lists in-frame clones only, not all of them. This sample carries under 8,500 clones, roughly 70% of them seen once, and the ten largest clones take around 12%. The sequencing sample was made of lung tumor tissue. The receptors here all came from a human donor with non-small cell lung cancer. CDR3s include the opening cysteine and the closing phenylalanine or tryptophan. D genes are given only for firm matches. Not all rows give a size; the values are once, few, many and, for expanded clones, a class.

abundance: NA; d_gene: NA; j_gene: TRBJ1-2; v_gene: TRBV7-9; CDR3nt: TGTGCCAGCAGCTTAGAGCCTTCCTATGGCTACACCTTC; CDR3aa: CASSLEPSYGYTF
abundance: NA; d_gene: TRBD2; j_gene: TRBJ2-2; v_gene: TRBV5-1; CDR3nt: TGCGCCAGCAGCTCCCGTGGTAGCGCGGGGGTGGAGCTGTTTTTT; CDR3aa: CASSSRGSAGVELFF
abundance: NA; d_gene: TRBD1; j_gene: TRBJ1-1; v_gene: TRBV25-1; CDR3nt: TGTGCCAGCAGTGGACAGGGATACCTTCAAAGAGCTTTCTTT; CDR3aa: CASSGQGYLQRAFF
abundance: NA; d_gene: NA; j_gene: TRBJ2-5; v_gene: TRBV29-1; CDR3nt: TGCAGCGTTAAATTTGTAAGAGAGACCCAGTACTTC; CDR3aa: CSVKFVRETQYF
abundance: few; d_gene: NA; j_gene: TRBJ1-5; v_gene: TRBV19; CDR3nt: TGTGCCAGTAGCACCAGTTGGACAGTGTACAATCAGCCCCAGCATTTT; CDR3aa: CASSTSWTVYNQPQHF
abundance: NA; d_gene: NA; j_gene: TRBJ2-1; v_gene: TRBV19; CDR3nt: TGTGCCAGTACCCCAGGAACAGGCTCCTACAATGAGCAGTTCTTC; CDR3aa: CASTPGTGSYNEQFF
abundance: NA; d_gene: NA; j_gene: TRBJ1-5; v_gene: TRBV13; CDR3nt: TGTGCCAGCAGCATTGGAAGGAGCAATCAGCCCCAGCATTTT; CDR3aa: CASSIGRSNQPQHF
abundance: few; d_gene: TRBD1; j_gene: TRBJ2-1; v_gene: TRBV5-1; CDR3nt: TGCGCCAGCAGCAAACAGGGGGGATCAACAGACTCCTACAATGAGCAGTTCTTC; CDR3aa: CASSKQGGSTDSYNEQFF
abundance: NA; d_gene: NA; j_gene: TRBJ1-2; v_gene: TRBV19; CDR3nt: TGTGCCAGTAAGGCACCGTATGGCAGGGAATACTATGGCTACACCTTC; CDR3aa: CASKAPYGREYYGYTF
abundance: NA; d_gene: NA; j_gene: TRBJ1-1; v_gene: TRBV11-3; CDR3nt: TGTGCCAGCAGCCTACAGGGCGAGTTAACTGAAGCTTTCTTT; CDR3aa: CASSLQGELTEAFF
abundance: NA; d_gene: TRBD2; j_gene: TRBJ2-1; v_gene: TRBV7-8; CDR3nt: TGTGCCAGCAGCTTAGGGCTAGCGGGGACTCGAGGTGAGCAGTTCTTC; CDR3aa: CASSLGLAGTRGEQFF
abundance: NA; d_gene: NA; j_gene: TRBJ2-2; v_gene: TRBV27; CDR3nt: TGTGCCAGCAGTTTAACCCCAGGGACCGGGGAGCTGTTTTTT; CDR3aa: CASSLTPGTGELFF
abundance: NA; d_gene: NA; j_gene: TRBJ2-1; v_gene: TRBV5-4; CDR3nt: TGTGCCAGCAGCTTAAGGCCGAATGAGCAGTTCTTC; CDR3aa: CASSLRPNEQFF
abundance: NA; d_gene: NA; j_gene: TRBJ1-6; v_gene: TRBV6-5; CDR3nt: TGTGCCAGCAGTCCCCAGGGGTCTATTTCACCCCTCCACTTT; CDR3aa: CASSPQGSISPLHF
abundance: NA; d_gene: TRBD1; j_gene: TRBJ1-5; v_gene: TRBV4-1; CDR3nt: TGCGCCAGCAGCCAAGGTTTACGACAGGGGGCAAATCAGCCCCAGCATTTT; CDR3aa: CASSQGLRQGANQPQHF
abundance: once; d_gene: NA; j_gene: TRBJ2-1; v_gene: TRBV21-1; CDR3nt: TGTGCCAGCAGCACTCTCGGGCCGGACAGATTATGCGATGAGCAGTTCTTC; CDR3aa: CASSTLGPDRLCDEQFF
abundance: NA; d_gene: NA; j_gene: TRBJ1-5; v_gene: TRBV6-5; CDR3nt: TGTGCCAGCAGTCAGGGGCGCAATCAGCCCCAGCATTTT; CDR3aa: CASSQGRNQPQHF
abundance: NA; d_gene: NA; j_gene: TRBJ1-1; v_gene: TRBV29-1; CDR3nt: TGCAGCGCTGTCACCGTTAACACTGAAGCTTTCTTT; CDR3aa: CSAVTVNTEAFF
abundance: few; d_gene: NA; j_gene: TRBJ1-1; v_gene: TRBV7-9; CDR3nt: TGTGCCAGCAGCTTTGGAGAGAGGAGGAACACTGAAGCTTTCTTT; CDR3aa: CASSFGERRNTEAFF
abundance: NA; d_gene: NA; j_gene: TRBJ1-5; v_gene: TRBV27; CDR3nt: TGTGCCAGCAGTTTAAATCGAGATCAGCCCCAGCATTTT; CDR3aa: CASSLNRDQPQHF
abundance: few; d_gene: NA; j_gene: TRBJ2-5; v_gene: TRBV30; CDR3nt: TGTGCCTGGAGCGGGATTCACGAGACCCAGTACTTC; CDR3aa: CAWSGIHETQYF
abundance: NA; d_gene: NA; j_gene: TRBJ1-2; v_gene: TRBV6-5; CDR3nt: TGTGCCAGCACTTCAGGGGCGCGAGGGTATGGCTACACCTTC; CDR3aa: CASTSGARGYGYTF
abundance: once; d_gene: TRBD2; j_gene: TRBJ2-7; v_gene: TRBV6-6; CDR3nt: TGTGCCAGCAGTTACCCGATAGCGGGAGGGCCCAACGAGCAGTACTTC; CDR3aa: CASSYPIAGGPNEQYF
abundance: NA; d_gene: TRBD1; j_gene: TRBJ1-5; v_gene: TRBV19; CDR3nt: TGTGCCAGTAGTCTAGGGACAGGGCCCTCGGGGCAGCCCCAGCATTTT; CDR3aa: CASSLGTGPSGQPQHF
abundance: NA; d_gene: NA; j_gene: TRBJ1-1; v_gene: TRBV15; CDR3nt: TGTGCCACCAGCAGAGATAATAGGCTCATTGCCCCTGAAGCTTTCTTT; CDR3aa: CATSRDNRLIAPEAFF
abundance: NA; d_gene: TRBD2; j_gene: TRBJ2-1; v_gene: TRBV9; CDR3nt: TGTGCCAGCAGCGTAGGGGGAATGGGGCTAGCGGCCTACAATGAGCAGTTCTTC; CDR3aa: CASSVGGMGLAAYNEQFF
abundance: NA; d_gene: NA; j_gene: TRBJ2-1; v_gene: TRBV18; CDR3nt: TGTGCCAGCTCATTATGGGACGACTACAATGAGCAGTTCTTC; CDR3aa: CASSLWDDYNEQFF
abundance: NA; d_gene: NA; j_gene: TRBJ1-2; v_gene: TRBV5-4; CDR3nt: TGTGCCAGCAGCTTGGACGGGGGGCGAGGAGCTGGCTACACCTTC; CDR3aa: CASSLDGGRGAGYTF
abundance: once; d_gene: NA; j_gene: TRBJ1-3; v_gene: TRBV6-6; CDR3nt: TGTGCCAGCTCTTCCCGGGGGGGCATCTCTGGAAACACCATATATTTT; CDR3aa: CASSSRGGISGNTIYF
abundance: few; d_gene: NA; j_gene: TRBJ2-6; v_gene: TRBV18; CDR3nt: TGTGCCAGCTCACCAAACACAGGATTGACCAGCTCTGGGGCCAACGTCCTGACTTTC; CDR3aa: CASSPNTGLTSSGANVLTF
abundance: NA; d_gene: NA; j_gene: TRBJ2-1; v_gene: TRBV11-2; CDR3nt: TGTGCCAGCAGCTTGACCAATGAGCAGTTCTTC; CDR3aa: CASSLTNEQFF
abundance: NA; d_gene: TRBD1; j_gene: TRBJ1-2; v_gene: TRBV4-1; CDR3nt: TGCGCCAGCAGCCAAATGCCGGGACAGGGATCGTATGGCTACACCTTC; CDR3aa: CASSQMPGQGSYGYTF
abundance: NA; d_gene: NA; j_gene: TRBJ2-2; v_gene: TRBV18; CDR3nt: TGTGCCAGCTCACCTTCTAGCGCGAACACCGGGGAGCTGTTTTTT; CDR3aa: CASSPSSANTGELFF
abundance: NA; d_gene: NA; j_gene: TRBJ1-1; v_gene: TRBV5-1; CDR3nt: TGCGCCAGCAGCTACGGGGGGGTCAGCACTGAAGCTTTCTTT; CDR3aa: CASSYGGVSTEAFF
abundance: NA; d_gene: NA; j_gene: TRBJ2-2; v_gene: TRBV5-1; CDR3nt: TGCGCCAGCACCGCCCAGGGGAACCAGAACACCGGGGAGCTGTTTTTT; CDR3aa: CASTAQGNQNTGELFF
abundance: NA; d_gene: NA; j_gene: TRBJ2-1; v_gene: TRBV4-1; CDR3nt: TGCGCCAGCAGCCAACAGGTGGGGGACAATGAGCAGTTCTTC; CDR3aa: CASSQQVGDNEQFF
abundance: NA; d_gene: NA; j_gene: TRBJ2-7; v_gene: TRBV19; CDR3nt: TGTGCCAGTAAGAGTGGGGGACAGCAGTACTTC; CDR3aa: CASKSGGQQYF
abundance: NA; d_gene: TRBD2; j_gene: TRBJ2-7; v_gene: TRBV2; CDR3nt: TGTGCCAGCATCGAGGGACTAGCGGCCTACGAGCAGTACTTC; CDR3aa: CASIEGLAAYEQYF
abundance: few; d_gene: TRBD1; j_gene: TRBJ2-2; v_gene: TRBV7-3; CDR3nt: TGTGCCAGCAGCTTAAAGGGGGCGGGCACCGGGGAGCTGTTTTTT; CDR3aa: CASSLKGAGTGELFF
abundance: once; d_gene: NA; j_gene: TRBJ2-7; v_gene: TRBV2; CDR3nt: TGTGCCAGCAGTGAAGGGGACGGGCGCTACGAGCAGTACTTC; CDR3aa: CASSEGDGRYEQYF
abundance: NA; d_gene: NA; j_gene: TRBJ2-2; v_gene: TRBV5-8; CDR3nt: TGTGCCAGCAGCACTTTTGTGAGGGGCATTGACACCGGGGAGCTGTTTTTT; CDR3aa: CASSTFVRGIDTGELFF
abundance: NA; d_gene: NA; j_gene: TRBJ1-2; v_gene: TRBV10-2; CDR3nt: TGCGCCAGCAGTGAAGGGCCTACCCAAGGCTACACCTTC; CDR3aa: CASSEGPTQGYTF
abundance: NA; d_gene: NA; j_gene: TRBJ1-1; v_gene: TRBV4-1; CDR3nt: TGCGCCAGCAGCCAAGAAACAGGGTCGAACACTGAAGCTTTCTTT; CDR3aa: CASSQETGSNTEAFF
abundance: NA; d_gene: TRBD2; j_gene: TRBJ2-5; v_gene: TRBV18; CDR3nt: TGTGCCAGCTCACCGGCTAGCGGGGGCCAAGAGACCCAGTACTTC; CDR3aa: CASSPASGGQETQYF
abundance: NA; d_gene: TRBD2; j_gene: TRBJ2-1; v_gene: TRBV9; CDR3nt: TGTGCCAGCAGCCGAGGACTAGCGGGTAACAATGAGCAGTTCTTC; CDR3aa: CASSRGLAGNNEQFF